This T cell receptor beta chain was sequenced during a study of shared clonotypes between healthy human individuals. On the study more broadly: Donor composition was a couple of women and a few men, aged 18 to 49. Findings and caveats of the study: Limited genetic and exposure-history diversity came from having few donors.

This clone appeared a single time. Antigen specificity is unknown. Researchers partitioned CD4+ cells into CD45RA+ naive and CD45RA-negative memory subsets. Per the original methods: Junction-only sequences without quality scores came from ImmunoSEQ, so filtering differed. The method was immunoSEQ multiplex PCR; TCRdb's version includes in-frame clones alone and lacks a portion of them. Clonal size and the V and J genes are those of that table, whereas D and trimming came from the DNA. Among 550,000 to 800,000 clones listed, about 74% were seen once. Germline CDR1 is SGHNT and CDR2 is YYREEE (reference sequence). The length of the CDR3 is 15 residues. Losses at the gene ends were 4 bases for V and 2 bases for J; bases not matched to a gene: 2.

This chain joins TRBV5-4 and TRBJ2-1; 11 bases match TRBD2. This receptor was taken from a woman between 25 and 40 years old in good health. The sample consisted of memory CD4+ T cells sorted from blood. The subset here: CD45RA-negative fraction. CDR3 nucleotides: TGTGCCAGCAGCGGGACTAGCGGAGCCTACAATGAGCAGTTCTTC. Protein product: CASSGTSGAYNEQFF.